These 10 T cell receptor beta chains came from one sample sequenced in a study of cytomegalovirus exposure and HLA in healthy donors. The study ran its PCR with 60 Vbeta and 13 Jbeta primers. Sequencing used immunoSEQ multiplex PCR; TCRdb keeps in-frame clones, though not all of them. The repertoire table contains approximately 80,000 clones. Material for sequencing was PBMCs. The origin of the receptors is a man between 18 and 29 years old in good health and CMV-seropositive.

The chain uses TRBV9 and TRBJ2-5; TRBD2 matches at 12 bases. This CDR3 region has 18 residues. From germline, CDR1 is SGDLS and CDR2 YYNGEE. Trimming at V came to 0 bases and at J to 1 base, leaving 7 bases not matched to a gene. The CDR3 reads CASSVGASGGVGQETQYF. The CDR3 region has the DNA TGTGCCAGCAGCGTAGGGGCTAGCGGGGGGGTGGGCCAAGAGACCCAGTACTTC.

The rearrangement links TRBV6-1 to TRBJ2-6, with D unresolved. Germline loops: CDR1 MNHNS, CDR2 SASEGT. The CDR3 runs 13 residues. V lost 11 bases, J lost 0 bases, and 8 bases lay in between. The DNA for the CDR3 is TGTGCCGCGGAATTCTCTGGGGCCAACGTCCTGACTTTC. Protein product: CAAEFSGANVLTF.

V is TRBV30 and J is TRBJ1-2; no firm D call. The CDR3 has 14 residues. Germline CDR1 GTSNPN, CDR2 SVGIG (reference sequence). V was clipped by 0 bases and J by 0 bases, with 8 bases between them. The CDR3 DNA reads TGTGCCTGGAGTGTCTGGCAGGCTAACTATGGCTACACCTTC. This gives the protein CAWSVWQANYGYTF.

The chain has TRBV15 and TRBJ2-2, with 12 positions matching TRBD2. This CDR3 comprises 17 residues. V shed 5 bases, J shed 6 bases, and the junction held 10 bases outside the gene matches. Germline CDR1 is LNHNV and CDR2 is YYDKDF (reference sequence). CDR3 in amino acids: CATSGMTSGRSAGELFF. DNA for the CDR3: TGTGCCACCAGCGGAATGACTAGCGGGAGATCGGCCGGGGAGCTGTTTTTT.

The chain links TRBV5-1 to TRBJ2-7, with 7 bases lining up with TRBD1. The V segment lost 4 bases and the J segment 3 bases; nucleotides outside the gene matches: 10. From germline, CDR1 is SGHRS and CDR2 YFSETQ. The CDR3 consists of 15 residues. The CDR3 DNA reads TGCGCCAGCAGCGACCCCCCCAGGGGGTACTACGAGCAGTACTTC. Translating gives CASSDPPRGYYEQYF.

The chain has TRBV5-5 and TRBJ2-5; 8 nucleotides agree with TRBD1. The CDR3 has 14 residues. The junction had 9 bases not matched to a gene; V was cut back by 6 bases and J by 5 bases. Germline V gene lookup returns CDR1 SGHKS and CDR2 YYEKEE (reference sequence). CDR3 residues: CASTYWTGQETQYF. DNA for the CDR3: TGTGCCAGCACCTACTGGACAGGGCAGGAGACCCAGTACTTC.

CDR3: CASSARRGLGTEAFF. The CDR3 region has the DNA TGTGCCAGCAGTGCCCGAAGGGGGTTAGGCACTGAAGCTTTCTTT. V is TRBV27 and J is TRBJ1-1; maybe TRBD1 (6 bases). V gave up 5 bases and J gave up 4 bases, with 17 bases separating them. Germline loops: CDR1 MNHEY, CDR2 SMNVEV (reference sequence). The CDR3 runs 15 residues.

This rearrangement joins TRBV6-1 to TRBJ1-2, with D maybe TRBD1 (5 bases). The germline CDR1 and CDR2 sequences are MNHNS and SASEGT. V was trimmed by 0 bases and J by 0 bases, leaving 8 bases between them. The length of the CDR3 is 15 residues. CDR3 nucleotide sequence: TGTGCCAGCAGTGAAGCCCGGACACCTAACTATGGCTACACCTTC. As protein: CASSEARTPNYGYTF.

This clone is medium-sized by frequency. The chain joins TRBV6-4 to TRBJ2-1; TRBD2 agrees at 15 bases. Losses at the gene ends were 4 bases for V and 6 bases for J; bases not matched to a gene: 1. Germline V gene sequence: CDR1 MRHNA, CDR2 SNTAGT. The CDR3 consists of 15 residues. CDR3 sequence: CASSGTSGGANEQFF. The CDR3 DNA reads TGTGCCAGCAGTGGGACTAGCGGGGGGGCCAATGAGCAGTTCTTC.

V and J are TRBV28 and TRBJ2-5; 7 bases fit TRBD1. V dropped 6 bases and J dropped 4; count of bases not matched to a gene: 5. The CDR3 totals 13 residues. Germline values: CDR1 MDHEN, CDR2 SYDVKM. CDR3 protein: CASRRGGGETQYF. For the CDR3, the DNA is TGTGCCAGCAGGCGAGGGGGCGGAGAGACCCAGTACTTC.